The 15 T cell receptor beta chains listed next were all sequenced from one sample in a study of CD8 T cell repertoires and HIV-1 epitope variants. No antigen has been assigned to these receptors. Profiling relied on immunoSEQ multiplex PCR, and the TCRdb table lists in-frame clones only, not all of them. Counted here are about 4,500 clones, 60% to 80% occurring once; the ten biggest clones make up around 45%. The material sequenced was cultured CD8+ T cells derived from PBMCs. All receptors come from a male donor with HIV.

This chain connects TRBV28 to TRBJ2-5; tentatively, D is TRBD1 or TRBD2 (6 bases each). This CDR3 comprises 15 residues. Germline V gene data show CDR1 as MDHEN and CDR2 as SYDVKM. Trimming took off 5 bases at V and 5 bases at J, with 18 bases between the two ends. This chain's CDR3 is CASSTQLGGPETQYF. CDR3 DNA: TGTGCCAGCAGTACACAACTGGGGGGCCCGGAGACCCAGTACTTC.

The gene calls are TRBV7-9 and TRBJ2-7, with 7 bases identical to TRBD1. Germline values: CDR1 SEHNR, CDR2 FQNEAQ (reference sequence). The CDR3 contains 14 residues. V gave up 0 bases and J gave up 2 bases; unmatched junction bases: 1. The CDR3 DNA reads TGTGCCAGCAGCTTAGCGGGACAGACCTACGAGCAGTACTTC. Translating it yields CASSLAGQTYEQYF.

The rearrangement uses TRBV28 and TRBJ1-1; TRBD1 might be the D (5 bases). Germline V CDR1 and CDR2: MDHEN, SYDVKM. V was pared by 6 bases and J by 1 base, with 9 bases between. The CDR3 consists of 13 residues. CDR3 bases: TGTGCCAGCAGCAGGGACGGGAACACTGAAGCTTTCTTT. Its protein is CASSRDGNTEAFF.

This sequence joins TRBV7-6 and TRBJ2-3, with D hard to call. V lost 5 bases and J lost 1, with 10 bases in between. This CDR3 comprises 14 residues. Germline V gives CDR1 SGHVS, CDR2 FNYEAQ. The CDR3 bases are TGTGCCAGCAGCGCTTCAGGCGGCACAGATACGCAGTATTTT. Its translation: CASSASGGTDTQYF.

This clone was detected once. J is TRBJ2-5 and V is TRBV5-1; the D gene could be TRBD1 or TRBD2 (5 bases each). Trimming stripped 0 bases from V and 5 bases from J, with 11 bases between. Looked up from germline, CDR1 is SGHRS and CDR2 is YFSETQ. The CDR3 is 14 residues long. The CDR3 coding sequence is TGCGCCAGCAGCTTGGGAGGGACCAAGGAGACCCAGTACTTC. Protein sequence: CASSLGGTKETQYF.

This clone was recorded a few times. The V gene is TRBV6-5, the J gene TRBJ1-1; D remains unclear. This CDR3 is built from 14 residues. The germline V gene encodes CDR1 MNHEY and CDR2 SVGAGI. Deletions cut 11 bases from V and 4 bases from J, with 20 bases between. CDR3 protein: CAPRSVSLGTEAFF. Here the CDR3 DNA reads TGTGCCCCCAGATCTGTGTCTTTGGGCACTGAAGCTTTCTTT.

This chain uses TRBV10-3 with TRBJ2-1, with D unclear. The V and J ends lost 2 bases and 4 bases respectively, with 6 bases between them. The CDR3 loop spans 13 amino acids. The germline V gene encodes CDR1 ENHRY and CDR2 SYGVKD. The CDR3, as DNA: TGTGCCATCAGTGAGCGCTTATACAATGAGCAGTTCTTC. Translated, it gives CAISERLYNEQFF.

This chain links TRBV30 with TRBJ2-3; 10 nucleotides agree with TRBD2. The J segment lost 2 bases and the V segment lost 5 bases, leaving 4 bases of the junction unmatched. Germline V CDR1 and CDR2: GTSNPN, SVGIG (reference sequence). The CDR3 totals 14 residues. The CDR3 region is CAWWTSGYTDTQYF. In DNA form, the CDR3 reads TGTGCCTGGTGGACTAGCGGATACACAGATACGCAGTATTTT.

This clone was picked up a small number of times. The genes are TRBV2 and TRBJ2-7; D is unclear. V lost 6 bases, J lost 5 bases, and 17 bases lay in between. The CDR3 loop spans 14 amino acids. Germline values: CDR1 SNHLY, CDR2 FYNNEI. CDR3 loop: CASSRSGGTDEQYF. DNA of the CDR3: TGTGCCAGCAGCCGCTCGGGTGGTACGGACGAGCAGTACTTC.

This clone was seen a few times. The gene calls are TRBV6-1 and TRBJ2-2; D may be TRBD1 (6 bases). The CDR3 contains 14 residues. Trimming took 3 bases from V and 5 from J, leaving 10 bases between them. Germline CDR1 MNHNS, CDR2 SASEGT. For the CDR3, the DNA is TGTGCCAGCAGTGACAAGGGGGAGACCGGGGAGCTGTTTTTT. This translates into CASSDKGETGELFF.

This clone was counted only a few times. The V and J genes are TRBV15 and TRBJ1-1; D unclear. Germline-derived CDR1 and CDR2 are LNHNV and YYDKDF (reference sequence). V was trimmed by 6 bases and J by 2 bases, leaving 10 bases between them. This CDR3 is 13 amino acids long. CDR3 protein: CATSLGSNTEAFF. Here the CDR3 DNA reads TGTGCCACCAGTCTAGGGTCCAACACTGAAGCTTTCTTT. The entire variable domain, with the rest obtained from reference TRBV15 and TRBJ1-1, is as follows: DAMVIQNPRYQVTQFGKPVTLSCSQTLNHNVMYWYQQKSSQAPKLLFHYYDKDFNNEADTPDNFQSRRPNTSFCFLDIRSPGLGDTAMYLCATSLGSNTEAFFGQGTRLTVV.

This clone is termed medium-sized. This chain uses TRBV4-2 with TRBJ1-1; D gene ambiguous. CDR3 length equals 12 residues. Per the germline V gene, CDR1 is LGHNA and CDR2 is YNFKEQ. The V end was cut by 1 base, the J end by 0 bases, with 0 bases between. The CDR3 region is CASSQVNTEAFF. The CDR3 DNA reads as TGTGCCAGCAGCCAAGTGAACACTGAAGCTTTCTTT.

This chain uses TRBV28 with TRBJ2-7, with 8 bases aligning to TRBD1. The junction had 11 bases not matched to a gene; V was cut back by 5 bases and J by 5 bases. The germline gives CDR1 MDHEN, CDR2 SYDVKM. The CDR3 has 15 amino acids. The CDR3 sequence: CASSPRTGLKNEQYF. CDR3 bases: TGTGCCAGCAGTCCCCGGACAGGGTTAAAGAACGAGCAGTACTTC.

The chain has TRBV6-5 and TRBJ2-6; D unclear. The CDR3 length is 14 residues. V was trimmed by 7 bases and J by 1 base, leaving 8 bases between them. Germline loops: CDR1 MNHEY, CDR2 SVGAGI. CDR3 loop: CASTLVSGANVLTF. In DNA, the CDR3 is TGTGCCAGCACCTTAGTATCTGGGGCCAACGTCCTGACTTTC.

The gene calls are TRBV28 and TRBJ1-1; 9 bases line up with TRBD1. Unmatched junction bases numbered 11, after V lost 3 bases and J lost 6 bases. The germline V gene encodes CDR1 MDHEN and CDR2 SYDVKM. The CDR3 runs 16 residues. CDR3 region: CASSFRGGYRGPEAFF. The CDR3, as DNA: TGTGCCAGCAGTTTTCGTGGGGGGTACAGGGGGCCTGAAGCTTTCTTT.